This T cell receptor beta chain came from a study of immune evolution from preneoplasia to lung adenocarcinoma. General study findings and limits: Top clone frequencies peaked in normal lung, apparently declining through invasive adenocarcinoma. Normal lung had highest clonality; later lesions appeared denser, more diverse.

Resections took place in Japan or China from the mid-2010s to the late 2010s. Two lung cancer pathologists independently confirmed each histologic diagnosis. The V gene lost 3 bases and the J gene lost 3 bases, with 7 bases spanning the gap. The CDR3 length is 13 residues. Germline CDR1 SGHNT, CDR2 YENEEA. Assay: immunoSEQ multiplex PCR; the TCRdb copy retains only in-frame clones and omits some. The sample includes thousands of clones, 60% to 80% of them seen just once. Remarks on this clone: Its antigen is as yet unknown.

The source is an elderly person with lung adenocarcinoma. The chain carries TRBV11-3 and TRBJ2-3; no clear D gene. The sequenced sample was FFPE adjacent normal lung tissue. CDR3 in amino acids: CASSFSLTDTQYF. For the CDR3, the DNA is TGTGCCAGCAGCTTTTCTCTGACAGATACGCAGTATTTT.